The sequence of this T cell receptor beta chain was determined in a study of shared clonotypes between healthy human individuals (dated by TCRdb to 2020 to 2021). For context, the study as a whole: Three men and two women, aged 18 to 49 years, made up the cohort. For each donor, three plates each were used for CD4 naive and CD4 memory, two plates were used for CD8 naive, and one plate was used for CD8 memory. Blood TCR repertoires of roughly 5 healthy adults were deeply sequenced to estimate repertoire size and the extent of clonotype sharing between individuals. Libraries were prepared and TCR repertoires were sequenced by different laboratories using diverse techniques, in order to increase sequencing depth and limit assay-specific biases. Each donor's leukapheresis produced roughly between roughly 0.85 and 9.5 billion PBMCs.

The donors were healthy, HIV-negative adults with no recently reported acute infections or vaccinations. Every donor was a Caucasian adult living in Nashville, Tennessee, USA. CD4+ T cells were enriched by magnetic negative selection, after which naive cells were positively selected on CD45RA and the negative fraction was taken as the memory subset. Blood was obtained by leukapheresis, after which PBMCs were separated by Ficoll-Histopaque density gradient centrifugation and cryopreserved in liquid nitrogen vapor phase. Analytical flow cytometry was used to check the purity and quantity of each magnetically sorted T cell population. Genomic DNA was isolated from every sorted fraction and measured by UV absorbance on a Nanodrop 2000c. General conclusions and limits of the study: Sampling was restricted to blood, and TCR repertoires in tissues likely differ from the TCR repertoires found in blood. Incomplete sequencing was indicated by rarefaction of sorted-subset datasets, despite the large sequencing depth. Compared with non-shared clonotypes, the clonotypes found in all four sorted-subset donors had higher generation probabilities. Larger estimated clonotype richness was generally found for naive subsets than for memory subsets. Pairwise subsampling led to the expectation that sequencing depth would affect the degree of clonotype sharing among donors. The small number of donors limited the genetic and exposure-history diversity represented. About 5% of naive CD4, 3% to 3.5% of naive CD8, 2% to 2.5% of memory CD4, and approximately 0.39% of memory CD8 clonotypes were shared across several donors.

Cut back by 1 base and 6 bases, the V and J ends lie 9 bases apart. CDR1 is given as SGHNT and CDR2 as YYREEE, both from the germline V gene (reference sequence). The CDR3 holds 13 amino acids from the cysteine to the phenylalanine. Only CDR3 DNA is held: 39 bases, read in frame from base 1. TCR CDR3 regions were amplified from genomic DNA by multiplex PCR using the deep immunoSEQ assay. Genomic DNA extracted from each cell subset was distributed evenly over all wells of several immunoSEQ 96-well plates, and each plate served as one replicate. For sorted subsets, each replicate PCR was loaded with about 200 ng genomic DNA, equivalent to 30,000 or so T cell genomes. Purified libraries were quantified with a Qubit 3.0 fluorometer, sized on a Bioanalyzer 2100, and re-quantified with the KAPA Library Quantification kit. Each immunoSEQ 96-well plate was sequenced on its own single-read 150-cycle Illumina NextSeq 550 flow cell. The study's processing was this. The immunoSEQ output contained only junctional sequences without quality scores, so filtering could not match that applied to full-length reads. Sequences were annotated with PyIR, a Python wrapper for IgBLAST v1.9, and V/J genes and CDR3 were assigned using IMGT germline references. Any read was removed if the V/J assignment was weak (E-value above 1e-6), the CDR3 was missing, or the read contained stop codons, out-of-frame junctions, or ambiguous translated residues. V3J clonotypes were defined by identical inferred V gene, J gene, and CDR3 amino acid sequence. To compute the percentage overlap between repertoires, the number of shared unique clonotypes was divided by the size of the smaller repertoire. Three approaches were used to assess repertoire richness: RTK rarefaction, the Chao1 estimator, and Recon v2.1 estimates of unobserved clonotypes. Generation probabilities for all TCRbeta clonotypes obtained by the gDNA method from a few donors were computed using OLGA. TCRdb holds this immuneACCESS table with in-frame rearrangements only. Some clones are missing; in checked studies, unresolved V genes explain under half, and the rest has no known cause. V, J and clone size are those of that table, while D and trimming were read from the DNA. This sample gives under 1,100,000 clones in total; about 75% of them show up just once. The ten largest make up less than 1.5% of the sample.

Points on this clone: The specificity of this receptor is unknown. No qualities accompany the bases; no much larger clone lies one base away.

Sequences were obtained from memory CD4+ T cells sorted from blood. Reading the label with the study, this specimen's cell subset or site is: CD45RA-negative fraction. This sequence originates from a man between 18 and 35 years old in good health. This receptor chain uses TRBV5-4 and TRBJ2-3; TRBD2 could be the D gene, as 5 bases match. The sequenced DNA is TGTGCCAGCAGCTTGAGAGGGTCCGATACGCAGTATTTT. The encoded protein is CASSLRGSDTQYF.